One TCR beta chain is described in this entry. This clonotype was counted at least ten times. This receptor's antigen is unknown. The record has no base qualities; no much larger clone is one base away. The sample comes from a study of identical twins (dated by TCRdb to about 2016). About the full investigation: The study deep-sequenced TCR alpha and beta repertoires from monozygotic twins, unrelated adults of various ages and cord blood to test whether fetal clonotypes persist. To rule out contamination, the twin experiments were replicated at different times with different library preparation protocols.

Only healthy Caucasian donors were included. The twin cohort consisted of three pairs of female monozygotic twins, all aged roughly 18 to 30 years. Peripheral blood mononuclear cells were used as the source from which RNA for TCR libraries was isolated. The germline V gene specifies SQVTM as CDR1 and ANQGSEA as CDR2. Spanning cysteine to phenylalanine, the CDR3 consists of 13 amino acids. Just CDR3 DNA is preserved here, 39 bases in frame from base 1. Trimming takes 2 bases from V and 2 bases from J, and the germline ends sit 10 bases apart. Study-level results and caveats: Zero-insertion analyses could be partly confounded by invariant T cells such as MAIT and iNKT, though diverse VJ usage argued against such confounding for most clonotypes. Conclusions relied on cross-sectional statistical analysis, since the same donors could not be followed over many years. Compared with coincidental sharing between unrelated individuals, an excess of low generation-probability sequences was observed among out-of-frame TCR alpha sequences shared between twins. In monozygotic twins, recombination models systematically underestimated out-of-frame TCR alpha sharing, but the models matched the sharing seen between unrelated individuals. Abundant cord blood beta clonotypes had fewer insertions, young adult naive repertoires showed a similar but weaker trend, and memory repertoires showed no such trend. A weaker excess of twin sharing was found in beta out-of-frame sequences because the signal-to-noise ratio was lowered by fewer shared sequences.

Receptors were amplified or captured by 5' RACE. Reads for this sample came from an Illumina HiSeq 2000. A universal primer binding site was introduced by template switching, and a unique molecular identifier was present in the final cDNA, enabling accurate counting of TCR cDNA molecules. First-strand cDNA for TCR alpha and beta chains was synthesized from specific primers in the conserved constant-segment region. Each cDNA library was double barcoded, with a SMART-Mk sample barcode plus Illumina barcodes, to control for contamination. TruSeq adapter sequences and Illumina sample barcodes were added in two successive PCR steps. The Illumina HiSeq platform was used with custom primers to sequence TCR alpha and beta cDNA libraries. In the original analysis: MiGEC processed the raw reads to extract unique molecular identifiers, while MiXCR was used to determine the CDR3 positions. For each individual, recombination models were inferred using an EM algorithm with the repgenHMM and IGoR tools. Shared clonotypes were analyzed with the tcR package in R, and sharing was normalized by the product of cloneset sizes. Out-of-frame nonproductive sequences were analyzed to study raw recombination free of thymic and clonal selection effects. The public reads were run again by TCRdb, first through fastp at Q25 and then through MiXCR, and only productive beta chains were kept. For every CDR3 protein sequence, its rows merge into one entry that carries the most common genes and DNA. Here the V and J calls rest on TCRdb's processing, not on the authors' analysis. The sample table contains 700,000 or so distinct CDR3 sequences; only one count was recorded for over 8.5% of them. More than 0.75% of the sample is held by the ten biggest clonotypes.

This same sample was also taken into another study, of yellow fever vaccine responses in identical twins. As the second study states: According to the authors, in identical twins the way T cells responded to vaccination appeared partly convergent and partly personalized. In identical twins, the study followed T cell clones that responded to the vaccine with precision.

Source material: PBMCs. This receptor was obtained from a young woman in good health. Recombination joined TRBV29-1 with TRBJ2-7; the D gene may be TRBD1 or TRBD2, since each aligns over 5 bases. The CDR3 protein sequence reads: CSVESMGPYEQYF. The DNA sequence is as follows: TGCAGCGTTGAATCTATGGGACCCTACGAGCAGTACTTC.